The subject of this entry is one TCR beta chain. The protocol was immunoSEQ multiplex PCR, while the TCRdb copy is restricted to in-frame clones and leaves out a portion. The table includes about 82,000 clones, around 90% detected once. This record comes from a study of technical replicates of blood from several donors. V lost 11 bases, J lost 2 bases, and 16 bases lay in between. CDR1 and CDR2 (germline): SNHLY, FYNNEI. This CDR3 is 13 amino acids long. The sequence was obtained from a human donor in good health. Sequenced material: T cells isolated from PBMCs. The gene calls are TRBV2 and TRBJ2-7; D is uncertain. CDR3 bases: TGTGCCTTCGACCTGGGTCAGGCCTACGAGCAGTACTTC. It codes for CAFDLGQAYEQYF.